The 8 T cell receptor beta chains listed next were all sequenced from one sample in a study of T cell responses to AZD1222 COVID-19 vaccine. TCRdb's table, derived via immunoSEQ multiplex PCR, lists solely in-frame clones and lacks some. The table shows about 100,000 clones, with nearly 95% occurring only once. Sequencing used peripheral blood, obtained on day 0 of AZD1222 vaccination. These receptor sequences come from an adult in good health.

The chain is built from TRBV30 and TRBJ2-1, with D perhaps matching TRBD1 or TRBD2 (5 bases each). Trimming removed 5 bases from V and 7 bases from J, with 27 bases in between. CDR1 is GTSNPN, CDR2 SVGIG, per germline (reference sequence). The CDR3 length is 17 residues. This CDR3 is CAWQHPPWDPLGNEQFF. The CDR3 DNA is TGTGCCTGGCAACACCCCCCATGGGACCCACTGGGGAATGAGCAGTTCTTC.

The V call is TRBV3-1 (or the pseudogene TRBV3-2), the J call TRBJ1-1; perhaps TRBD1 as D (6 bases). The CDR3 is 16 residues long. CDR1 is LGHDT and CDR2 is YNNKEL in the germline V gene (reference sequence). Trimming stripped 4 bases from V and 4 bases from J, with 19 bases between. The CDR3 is CASSPGRDKGVTEAFF. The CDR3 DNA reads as TGTGCCAGCAGCCCAGGACGGGACAAGGGTGTCACTGAAGCTTTCTTT.

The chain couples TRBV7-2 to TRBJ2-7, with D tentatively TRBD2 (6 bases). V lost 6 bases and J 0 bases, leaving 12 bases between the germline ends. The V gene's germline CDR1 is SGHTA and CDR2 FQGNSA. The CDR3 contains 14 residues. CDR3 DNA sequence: TGTGCCAGCAGGATTCCTAGCGCCTCCTACGAGCAGTACTTC. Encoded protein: CASRIPSASYEQYF. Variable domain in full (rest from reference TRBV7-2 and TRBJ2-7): GAGVSQSPSNKVTEKGKDVELRCDPISGHTALYWYRQSLGQGLEFLIYFQGNSAPDKSGLPSDRFSAERTGGSVSTLTIQRTQQEDSAVYLCASRIPSASYEQYFGPGTRLTVT.

The CDR3 is CASSPDRGLVNYGYTF. CDR3 sequence (DNA): TGTGCCAGCAGCCCGGACAGGGGGCTAGTTAACTATGGCTACACCTTC. The genes are TRBV7-9 and TRBJ1-2, with 11 nucleotides matching TRBD1. V lost 5 bases and J lost 1; bases outside the gene matches: 6. The CDR3 covers 16 residues. Germline CDR1 SEHNR, CDR2 FQNEAQ (reference sequence). The whole variable domain, filled in from reference TRBV7-9 and TRBJ1-2, reads DTGVSQNPRHKITKRGQNVTFRCDPISEHNRLYWYRQTLGQGPEFLTYFQNEAQLEKSRLLSDRFSAERPKGSFSTLEIQRTEQGDSAMYLCASSPDRGLVNYGYTFGSGTRLTVV.

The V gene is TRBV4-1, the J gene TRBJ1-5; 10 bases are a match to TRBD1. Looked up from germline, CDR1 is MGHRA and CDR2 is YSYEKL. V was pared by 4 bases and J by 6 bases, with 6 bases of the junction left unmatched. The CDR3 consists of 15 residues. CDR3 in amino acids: CASSLGTGVRQPQHF. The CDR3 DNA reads TGCGCCAGCAGCCTTGGGACAGGGGTACGTCAGCCCCAGCATTTT.

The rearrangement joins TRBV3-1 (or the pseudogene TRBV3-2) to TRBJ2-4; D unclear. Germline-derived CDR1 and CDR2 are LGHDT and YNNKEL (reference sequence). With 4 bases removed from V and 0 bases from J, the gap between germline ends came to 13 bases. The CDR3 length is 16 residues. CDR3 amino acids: CASSPGGRVAKNIQYF. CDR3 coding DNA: TGTGCCAGCAGCCCCGGTGGTCGGGTAGCCAAAAACATTCAGTACTTC.

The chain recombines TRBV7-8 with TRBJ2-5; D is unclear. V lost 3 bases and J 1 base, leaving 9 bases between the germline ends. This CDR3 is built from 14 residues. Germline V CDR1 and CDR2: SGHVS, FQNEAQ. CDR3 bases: TGTGCCAGCAGCTTTCTCTTGTCCCAAGAGACCCAGTACTTC. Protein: CASSFLLSQETQYF.

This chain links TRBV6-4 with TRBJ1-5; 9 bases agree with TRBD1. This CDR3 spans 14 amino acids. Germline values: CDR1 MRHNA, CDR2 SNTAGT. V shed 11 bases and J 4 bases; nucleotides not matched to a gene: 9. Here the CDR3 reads CAGGQGPSNQPQHF. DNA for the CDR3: TGTGCCGGGGGACAGGGCCCTTCTAATCAGCCCCAGCATTTT.